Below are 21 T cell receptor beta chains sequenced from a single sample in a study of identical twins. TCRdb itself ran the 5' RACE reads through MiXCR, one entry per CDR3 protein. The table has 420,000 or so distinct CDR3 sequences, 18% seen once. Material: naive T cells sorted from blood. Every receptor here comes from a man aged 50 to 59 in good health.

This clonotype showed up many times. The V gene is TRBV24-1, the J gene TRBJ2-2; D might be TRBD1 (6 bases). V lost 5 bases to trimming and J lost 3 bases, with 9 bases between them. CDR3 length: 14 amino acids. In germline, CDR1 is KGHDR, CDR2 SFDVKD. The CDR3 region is CATSVGGDTGELFF. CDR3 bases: TGTGCCACCAGTGTTGGGGGCGACACCGGGGAGCTGTTTTTT.

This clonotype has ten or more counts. The CDR3 spells CASSRRTEPSNYSPLHF. Here the CDR3 DNA reads TGTGCCAGCTCGCGACGGACAGAACCCTCGAATTATTCACCCCTCCACTTT. The rearrangement links TRBV18 to TRBJ1-6, with D possibly matching TRBD1 (6 bases). CDR3 size: 17 residues. Germline V lookup: CDR1 KGHSH, CDR2 LQKENI. Trimming took off 6 bases at V and 8 bases at J, with 23 bases between the two ends.

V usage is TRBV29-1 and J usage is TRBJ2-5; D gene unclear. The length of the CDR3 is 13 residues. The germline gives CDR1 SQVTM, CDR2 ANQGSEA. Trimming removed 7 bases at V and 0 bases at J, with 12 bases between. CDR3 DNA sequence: TGCAGCGGCCTGGACGGGTACCAAGAGACCCAGTACTTC. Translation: CSGLDGYQETQYF.

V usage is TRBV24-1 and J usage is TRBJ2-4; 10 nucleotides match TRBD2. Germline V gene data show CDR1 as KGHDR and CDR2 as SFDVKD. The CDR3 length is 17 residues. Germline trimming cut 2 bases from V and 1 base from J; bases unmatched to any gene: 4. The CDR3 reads CATSDSLAGEAKNIQYF. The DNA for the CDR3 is TGTGCCACCAGTGATTCCCTAGCGGGAGAGGCCAAAAACATTCAGTACTTC.

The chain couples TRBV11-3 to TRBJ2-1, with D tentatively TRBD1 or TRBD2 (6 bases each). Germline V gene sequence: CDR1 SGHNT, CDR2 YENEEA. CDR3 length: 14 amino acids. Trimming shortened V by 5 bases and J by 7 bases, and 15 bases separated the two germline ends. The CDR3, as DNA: TGTGCCAGCAGCAAAAGTAGGGGGGAAAATGAGCAGTTCTTC. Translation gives CASSKSRGENEQFF.

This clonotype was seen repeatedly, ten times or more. CDR3 region: CASRRDPSSYEQYF. The CDR3 DNA is TGTGCCAGCAGACGGGACCCAAGCTCCTACGAGCAGTACTTC. The chain links TRBV6-4 to TRBJ2-7; either TRBD1 or TRBD2 may fit D (5 bases each). Trimming left V 6 bases short and J 0 bases short, with 12 bases between. The CDR3 covers 14 residues. CDR1 and CDR2 from the germline V gene are MRHNA and SNTAGT.

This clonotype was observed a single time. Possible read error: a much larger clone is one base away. As DNA, the CDR3 is TGTGCCAGCAGCTTAGAGGCGACCTACGAGCAGTACTTC. Translation gives CASSLEATYEQYF. This rearrangement joins TRBV7-6 to TRBJ2-7, with D unclear. The germline V gene has CDR1 SGHVS and CDR2 FNYEAQ. The CDR3 consists of 13 residues. V lost 1 base and J 2 bases, leaving 6 bases between the germline ends.

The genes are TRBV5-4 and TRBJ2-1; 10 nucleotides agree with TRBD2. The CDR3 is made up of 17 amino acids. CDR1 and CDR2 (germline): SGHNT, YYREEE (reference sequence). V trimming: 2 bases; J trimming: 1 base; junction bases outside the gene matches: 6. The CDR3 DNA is TGTGCCAGCAGCTTCCCCAGCGGGGGGGCATCCTACAATGAGCAGTTCTTC. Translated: CASSFPSGGASYNEQFF.

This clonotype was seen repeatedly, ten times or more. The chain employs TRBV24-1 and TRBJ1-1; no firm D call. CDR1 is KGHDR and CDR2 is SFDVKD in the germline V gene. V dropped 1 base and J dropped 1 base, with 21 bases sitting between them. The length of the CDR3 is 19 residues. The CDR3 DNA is TGTGCCACCAGTGATTTTTGTCGTGGGCAGACAAGCACGAACACTGAAGCTTTCTTT. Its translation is CATSDFCRGQTSTNTEAFF.

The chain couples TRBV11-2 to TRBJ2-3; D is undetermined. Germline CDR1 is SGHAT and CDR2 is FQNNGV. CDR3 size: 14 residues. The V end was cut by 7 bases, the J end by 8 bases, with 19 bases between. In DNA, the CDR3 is TGTGCCAGCACCACCTTGACCAATTTGGGTACGCAGTATTTT. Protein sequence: CASTTLTNLGTQYF. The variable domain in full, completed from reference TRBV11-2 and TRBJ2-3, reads EAGVAQSPRYKIIEKRQSVAFWCNPISGHATLYWYQQILGQGPKLLIQFQNNGVVDDSQLPKDRFSAERLKGVDSTLKIQPAKLEDSAVYLCASTTLTNLGTQYFGPGTRLTVL.

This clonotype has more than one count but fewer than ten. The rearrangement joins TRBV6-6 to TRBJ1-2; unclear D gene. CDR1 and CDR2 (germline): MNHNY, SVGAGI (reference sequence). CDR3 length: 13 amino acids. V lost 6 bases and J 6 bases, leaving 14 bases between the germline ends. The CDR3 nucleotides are TGTGCCAGCAGCAGCGGACTGTTGGATGGCTACACCTTC. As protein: CASSSGLLDGYTF.

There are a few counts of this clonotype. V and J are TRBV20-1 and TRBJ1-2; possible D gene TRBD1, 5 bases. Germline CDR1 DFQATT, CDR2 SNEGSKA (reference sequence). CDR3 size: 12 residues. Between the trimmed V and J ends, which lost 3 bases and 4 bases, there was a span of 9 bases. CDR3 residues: CSASRGTYGYTF. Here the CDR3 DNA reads TGCAGTGCTAGCCGAGGGACCTATGGCTACACCTTC.

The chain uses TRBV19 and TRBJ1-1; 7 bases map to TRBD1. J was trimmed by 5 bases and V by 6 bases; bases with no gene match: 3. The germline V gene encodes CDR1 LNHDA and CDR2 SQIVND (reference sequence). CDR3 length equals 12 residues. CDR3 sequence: CASSGQVTEAFF. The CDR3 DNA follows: TGTGCCAGTAGCGGACAGGTTACTGAAGCTTTCTTT.

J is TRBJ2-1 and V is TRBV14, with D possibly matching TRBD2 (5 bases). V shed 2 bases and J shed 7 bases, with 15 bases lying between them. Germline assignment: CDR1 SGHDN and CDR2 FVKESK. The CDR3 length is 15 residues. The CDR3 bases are TGTGCCAGCAGCCAATTCCGGGTGGAGGAAAATGAGCAGTTCTTC. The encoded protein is CASSQFRVEENEQFF.

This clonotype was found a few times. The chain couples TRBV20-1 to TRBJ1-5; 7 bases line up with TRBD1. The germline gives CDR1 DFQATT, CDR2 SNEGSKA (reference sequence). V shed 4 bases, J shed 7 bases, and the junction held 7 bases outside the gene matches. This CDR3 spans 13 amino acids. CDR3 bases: TGCAGTGCTATCCAGGGGGGCGGACAGCCCCAGCATTTT. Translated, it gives CSAIQGGGQPQHF.

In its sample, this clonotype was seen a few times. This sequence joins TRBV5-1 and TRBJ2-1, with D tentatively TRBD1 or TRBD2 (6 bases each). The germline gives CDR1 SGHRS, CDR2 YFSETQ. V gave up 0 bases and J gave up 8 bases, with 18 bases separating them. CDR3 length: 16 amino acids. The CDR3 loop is CASSLGALLGGDEQFF. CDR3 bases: TGCGCCAGCAGCTTGGGGGCACTTCTGGGGGGCGATGAGCAGTTCTTC.

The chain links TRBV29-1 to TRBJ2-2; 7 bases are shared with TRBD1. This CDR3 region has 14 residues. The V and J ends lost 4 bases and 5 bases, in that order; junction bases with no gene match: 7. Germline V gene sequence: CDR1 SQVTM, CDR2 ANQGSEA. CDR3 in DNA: TGCAGCGTTGGGGGGACAGAGGGTACCGGGGAGCTGTTTTTT. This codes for CSVGGTEGTGELFF.

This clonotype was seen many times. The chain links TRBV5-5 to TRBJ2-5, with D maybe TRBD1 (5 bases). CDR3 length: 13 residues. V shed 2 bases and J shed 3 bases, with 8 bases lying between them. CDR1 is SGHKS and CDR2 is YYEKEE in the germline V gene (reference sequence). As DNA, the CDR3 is TGTGCCAGCAGCTTCAGGGTAGAAGAGACCCAGTACTTC. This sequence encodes CASSFRVEETQYF.

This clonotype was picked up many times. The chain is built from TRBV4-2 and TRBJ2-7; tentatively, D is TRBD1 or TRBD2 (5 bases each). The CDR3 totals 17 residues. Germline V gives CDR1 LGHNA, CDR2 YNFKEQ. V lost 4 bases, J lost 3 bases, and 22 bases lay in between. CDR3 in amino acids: CASSPTERGVFSYEQYF. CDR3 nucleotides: TGTGCCAGCAGCCCCACGGAACGAGGGGTGTTCAGCTACGAGCAGTACTTC.

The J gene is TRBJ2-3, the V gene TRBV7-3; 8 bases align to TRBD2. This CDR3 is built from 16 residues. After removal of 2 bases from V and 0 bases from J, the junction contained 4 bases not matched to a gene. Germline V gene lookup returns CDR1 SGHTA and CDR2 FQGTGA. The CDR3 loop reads CASSLLAGTSTDTQYF. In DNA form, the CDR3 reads TGTGCCAGCAGCTTATTAGCGGGGACTAGCACAGATACGCAGTATTTT.

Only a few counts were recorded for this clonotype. The CDR3 DNA sequence: TGTGCCAGCAGTTTAACGAGTCGGATATATGGCTACACCTTC. Translation gives CASSLTSRIYGYTF. V is TRBV27 and J is TRBJ1-2; unclear D gene. The CDR3 totals 14 residues. CDR1 is MNHEY, CDR2 SMNVEV, per germline (reference sequence). The V end was cut by 2 bases, the J end by 5 bases, with 12 bases between.